Below, 12 T cell receptor beta chains from the same sample are listed, as sequenced in a study of shared clonotypes between healthy human individuals. Libraries were prepared by immunoSEQ multiplex PCR; TCRdb keeps only in-frame clonotypes and omits some of them. Of over 2 million clones listed, approximately 94% were seen once; the top ten hold about 1.1%. Naive CD8 cells were CD45RO-negative, positively selected for CCR7, excluding terminally differentiated effector memory CD45RA+ cells. The sequenced sample consisted of naive CD8+ T cells sorted from blood. Every receptor here comes from a man aged 18-30 years in good health.

The rearrangement links TRBV6-6 to TRBJ2-3, with D unresolved. The CDR3 has 14 amino acids. Trimming shortened V by 0 bases and J by 6 bases, and 10 bases separated the two germline ends. CDR1 MNHNY and CDR2 SVGAGI come from the germline V gene (reference sequence). The DNA of the CDR3 is TGTGCCAGCAGTTACTCTGGGCCCGGCGATACGCAGTATTTT. Residues: CASSYSGPGDTQYF.

This clone has just one count. The chain employs TRBV28 and TRBJ1-4, with D unresolved. In germline, CDR1 is MDHEN, CDR2 SYDVKM. V was trimmed by 4 bases and J by 7 bases, leaving 13 bases between them. The CDR3 runs to 14 residues. CDR3 nucleotides: TGTGCCAGCAGTTCACCCCAGCTCGGTGAAAAACTGTTTTTT. Encoded protein: CASSSPQLGEKLFF.

The rearrangement links TRBV27 to TRBJ1-1, with D uncertain. CDR1 and CDR2 (germline): MNHEY, SMNVEV (reference sequence). V lost 1 base and J 1 base, leaving 7 bases between the germline ends. CDR3 length: 14 amino acids. CDR3 DNA: TGTGCCAGCAGTTTATACCCACAGAACACTGAAGCTTTCTTT. Amino acid sequence: CASSLYPQNTEAFF.

This chain links TRBV4-1 with TRBJ2-2; weak D call: TRBD1 (5 bases). V was shortened by 4 bases and J by 0 bases, with 9 bases between the two germline ends. The CDR3 covers 15 residues. Germline V gene sequence: CDR1 MGHRA, CDR2 YSYEKL. The CDR3 protein is CASSREQANTGELFF. As DNA, the CDR3 is TGCGCCAGCAGCCGCGAACAGGCGAACACCGGGGAGCTGTTTTTT.

This clone has a single count. The chain is built from TRBV9 and TRBJ1-6; D is possibly TRBD1 (5 bases). CDR1 is SGDLS and CDR2 is YYNGEE in the germline V gene. V lost 0 bases and J lost 10, with 20 bases in between. CDR3 length: 17 amino acids. CDR3 residues: CASSVGHLWDGESPLHF. CDR3 bases: TGTGCCAGCAGCGTAGGTCATTTGTGGGACGGAGAATCACCCCTCCACTTT.

The V call is TRBV4-1, the J call TRBJ2-7, with 12 nucleotides matching TRBD1. Trimming at V came to 2 bases and at J to 2 bases, leaving 4 bases not matched to a gene. The CDR3 loop spans 16 amino acids. CDR1 and CDR2 from the germline V gene are MGHRA and YSYEKL. CDR3 sequence reads: CASSQRGTGGAYEQYF. CDR3 nucleotides: TGCGCCAGCAGCCAAAGGGGGACAGGGGGCGCCTACGAGCAGTACTTC.

This chain joins TRBV4-3 and TRBJ2-3; TRBD2 aligns across 11 bases. J lost 4 bases, V lost 0 bases, and 18 bases had no gene match. There are 21 residues in the CDR3. Germline V gene lookup returns CDR1 LGHNA and CDR2 YSLEER. CDR3 loop: CASSQDLWGSLAGVEADTQYF. The CDR3 DNA is TGCGCCAGCAGCCAAGATTTGTGGGGTTCACTAGCGGGAGTAGAGGCAGATACGCAGTATTTT.

This sequence joins TRBV5-4 and TRBJ2-7; D perhaps matches TRBD1 (5 bases). The CDR3 has 13 residues. The V and J ends lost 0 bases and 6 bases respectively, with 10 bases between them. The germline CDR1 and CDR2 sequences are SGHNT and YYREEE (reference sequence). This chain's CDR3 is CASSLVPGPEQYF. The CDR3 DNA reads as TGTGCCAGCAGCTTGGTTCCAGGGCCCGAGCAGTACTTC. The whole variable domain, remainder taken from reference TRBV5-4 and TRBJ2-7, is ETGVTQSPTHLIKTRGQQVTLRCSSQSGHNTVSWYQQALGQGPQFIFQYYREEENGRGNFPPRFSGLQFPNYSSELNVNALELDDSALYLCASSLVPGPEQYFGPGTRLTVT.

In its sample, this clone was seen a few times. This sequence joins TRBV7-9 and TRBJ2-6; D is uncertain. The germline V and J ends were trimmed by 4 bases and 8 bases, with 6 bases remaining between them. Germline CDR1 reads SEHNR; CDR2 reads FQNEAQ (reference sequence). This CDR3 has 12 residues. CDR3 bases: TGTGCCAGCAGCTCATCGCCCAACGTCCTGACTTTC. This codes for CASSSSPNVLTF.

The V gene is TRBV19, the J gene TRBJ1-5; D is unresolved. The length of the CDR3 is 12 residues. Germline loops: CDR1 LNHDA, CDR2 SQIVND (reference sequence). Trimming took off 5 bases at V and 4 bases at J, with 6 bases between the two ends. CDR3: CASSPHNQPQHF. The CDR3 DNA sequence: TGTGCCAGTAGTCCTCATAATCAGCCCCAGCATTTT.

The chain is built from TRBV6-5 and TRBJ2-7, with TRBD2 as a possible D gene (6 bases). Germline assignment: CDR1 MNHEY and CDR2 SVGAGI. Between the trimmed V and J ends, which lost 0 bases and 5 bases, there was a span of 11 bases. CDR3 length equals 14 residues. Here the CDR3 reads CASSYSTGGDEQYF. CDR3 DNA sequence: TGTGCCAGCAGTTACTCGACCGGGGGAGACGAGCAGTACTTC.

CDR3 in amino acids: CASTESGELFF. The CDR3 DNA follows: TGTGCCAGCACCGAATCCGGGGAGCTGTTTTTT. The chain has TRBV6-6 and TRBJ2-2; D is uncertain. Germline V gene sequence: CDR1 MNHNY, CDR2 SVGAGI (reference sequence). The CDR3 consists of 11 residues. V gave up 7 bases and J gave up 6 bases, with 6 bases separating them.